These 10 T cell receptor beta chains share one sample of origin, sequenced in a study of T cell clones after liver transplantation. TCRdb keeps only in-frame clones here, not all; method: immunoSEQ multiplex PCR. The sample holds 20,000 to 30,000 clones, 69% seen once. Sequenced material: CD4+ T cells from blood, taken before liver transplant. These receptor sequences come from a human donor who received a liver transplant.

Details on this clone: The junction and the germline gene differ at one end; a read error may be behind it. The V and J genes are TRBV5-1 and TRBJ2-3; 13 nucleotides line up with TRBD2. The CDR3 length is 16 residues. CDR1 SGHRS and CDR2 YFSETQ come from the germline V gene. The CDR3 region is CASSLGLAGLTDTQYF. The CDR3 nucleotides read TGCGCCAGCAGCCTGGGACTAGCGGGACTCACAGACACGCAGTATTTT.

The chain recombines TRBV7-2 with TRBJ1-2, with D tentatively TRBD1 (6 bases). The CDR3 is 13 amino acids. Germline-derived CDR1 and CDR2 are SGHTA and FQGNSA. V shed 10 bases and J shed 2 bases, with 14 bases lying between them. Here the CDR3 DNA reads TGTGCCACCTCACAGGGCGGAAACTATGGCTACACCTTC. It encodes CATSQGGNYGYTF.

This clone appeared a few times. V usage is TRBV2 and J usage is TRBJ2-7; maybe TRBD1 (6 bases). V dropped 7 bases and J dropped 5 bases, with 15 bases sitting between them. Germline V CDR1 and CDR2: SNHLY, FYNNEI. There are 13 residues in the CDR3. The chain's CDR3 is CASNPQGLNEQYF. CDR3 nucleotides: TGTGCCAGCAATCCACAGGGTCTGAACGAGCAGTACTTC.

This chain links TRBV28 with TRBJ1-5, with 8 bases lining up with TRBD1. Germline V gives CDR1 MDHEN, CDR2 SYDVKM. With V trimmed by 1 base and J by 6 bases, 5 bases remained unmatched. This CDR3 comprises 15 residues. Here the CDR3 DNA reads TGTGCCAGCAGTTTATACAGGGGGGCAGTTCAGCCCCAGCATTTT. Its protein is CASSLYRGAVQPQHF.

Only one count was recorded for this clone. The V and J genes are TRBV28 and TRBJ2-4, with D possibly matching TRBD1 (6 bases). Germline CDR1 MDHEN, CDR2 SYDVKM. The CDR3 runs to 14 residues. Trimming stripped 4 bases from V and 3 bases from J, with 10 bases between. The CDR3 DNA is TGTGCCAGCAGTTCACAGGGTTTCAAAAACATTCAGTACTTC. Protein sequence: CASSSQGFKNIQYF. The full variable domain, with the rest looked up from reference TRBV28 and TRBJ2-4, is DVKVTQSSRYLVKRTGEKVFLECVQDMDHENMFWYRQDPGLGLRLIYFSYDVKMKEKGDIPEGYSVSREKKERFSLILESASTNQTSMYLCASSSQGFKNIQYFGAGTRLSVL.

This clone was observed once. The chain recombines TRBV28 with TRBJ2-3; 7 bases are shared with TRBD1. Per the germline V gene, CDR1 is MDHEN and CDR2 is SYDVKM. CDR3 size: 14 residues. The junction had 5 bases not matched to a gene; V was cut back by 6 bases and J by 2 bases. CDR3 sequence (DNA): TGTGCCAGCAGCCTCGGGACAGACACAGATACGCAGTATTTT. This translates into CASSLGTDTDTQYF.

The chain employs TRBV4-3 and TRBJ2-5, with TRBD2 matching 7 bases. The germline V gene has CDR1 LGHNA and CDR2 YSLEER. After removal of 0 bases from V and 4 bases from J, the junction contained 5 bases not matched to a gene. CDR3 size: 15 residues. CDR3 DNA sequence: TGCGCCAGCAGCCAAGATAGGCGGGGGTCAGAGACCCAGTACTTC. This translates into CASSQDRRGSETQYF.

In its sample, this clone was seen a few times. CDR3 in amino acids: CAWSVRGMNTEAFF. The CDR3 region has the DNA TGTGCCTGGAGTGTACGAGGGATGAACACTGAAGCTTTCTTT. The V call is TRBV30, the J call TRBJ1-1; no definite D call. Germline CDR1 is GTSNPN and CDR2 is SVGIG (reference sequence). The CDR3 length is 14 residues. V dropped 0 bases and J dropped 0 bases, with 8 bases sitting between them.

This clone was seen only a few times. The chain combines TRBV4-1 with TRBJ2-7; D is possibly TRBD1 (6 bases). CDR3 length equals 16 residues. CDR1 and CDR2 from the germline V gene are MGHRA and YSYEKL. Trimming removed 0 bases at V and 8 bases at J, with 20 bases between. CDR3 residues: CASSQDLGTRELKQYF. The CDR3 DNA reads TGCGCCAGCAGCCAAGATCTCGGGACAAGGGAGCTAAAGCAGTACTTC.

CDR3 residues: CASSLAWDRTNTEAFF. CDR3 coding DNA: TGTGCCAGCAGCTTAGCCTGGGACAGGACGAACACTGAAGCTTTCTTT. The chain uses TRBV11-2 and TRBJ1-1; 8 positions match TRBD1. This CDR3 comprises 16 residues. Germline values: CDR1 SGHAT, CDR2 FQNNGV. Unmatched junction bases numbered 5, after V lost 1 base and J lost 1 base.